These 18 T cell receptor beta chains share one sample of origin, sequenced in a study of technical replicates of blood from four donors. The table came from immunoSEQ multiplex PCR; TCRdb's copy has only in-frame clones and leaves some out. The sample yields 60,000 to 90,000 clones, approximately 93% seen once. Sequencing was done on a sample of T cells isolated from PBMCs. All receptors derive from a human donor in good health.

The chain couples TRBV5-6 to TRBJ2-7; 12 bases align to TRBD1. The CDR3 totals 15 residues. Trimming at V came to 4 bases and at J to 2 bases, leaving 4 bases not matched to a gene. Germline lookup yields CDR1 SGHDT and CDR2 YYEEEE. This chain's CDR3 is CASSDGTGGPYEQYF. In nucleotides, the CDR3 is TGTGCCAGCAGCGATGGGACAGGGGGCCCCTACGAGCAGTACTTC.

The chain recombines TRBV13 with TRBJ2-7, with 12 bases aligning to TRBD2. This CDR3 spans 16 amino acids. From germline, CDR1 is PRHDT and CDR2 FYEKMQ (reference sequence). V shed 0 bases and J 6 bases; nucleotides not matched to a gene: 6. The CDR3, as DNA: TGTGCCAGCAGCTTAGGCCTAGCGGGAGGGCTCACCGAGCAGTACTTC. It specifies CASSLGLAGGLTEQYF.

The chain has TRBV28 and TRBJ2-1, with 11 bases identical to TRBD2. This CDR3 has 15 amino acids. Trimming at V came to 6 bases and at J to 7 bases, leaving 8 bases not matched to a gene. The germline V gene has CDR1 MDHEN and CDR2 SYDVKM. This CDR3 reads CASSLTSGSRNEQFF. The CDR3 DNA follows: TGTGCCAGCAGCCTAACTAGCGGGAGCCGAAATGAGCAGTTCTTC. Full variable domain (rest looked up from reference TRBV28 and TRBJ2-1): DVKVTQSSRYLVKRTGEKVFLECVQDMDHENMFWYRQDPGLGLRLIYFSYDVKMKEKGDIPEGYSVSREKKERFSLILESASTNQTSMYLCASSLTSGSRNEQFFGPGTRLTVL.

Concerning this clone: Other DNA sequences in the sample encode the same CDR3. The chain combines TRBV18 with TRBJ2-3; D is undetermined. V lost 6 bases and J lost 3, with 7 bases in between. Germline-derived CDR1 and CDR2 are KGHSH and LQKENI. The length of the CDR3 is 12 residues. As DNA, the CDR3 is TGTGCCAGCTCCCCTCGGACAGATACGCAGTATTTT. Residues: CASSPRTDTQYF.

This chain connects TRBV5-1 to TRBJ2-1; 7 bases are shared with TRBD2. The V and J ends lost 2 bases and 2 bases, in that order; junction bases with no gene match: 4. The CDR3 totals 15 residues. CDR1 is SGHRS and CDR2 is YFSETQ in the germline V gene. This CDR3 reads CASSLPSGTYNEQFF. The CDR3, as DNA: TGCGCCAGCAGCTTACCTAGCGGCACCTACAATGAGCAGTTCTTC.

The chain joins TRBV6-5 to TRBJ2-1; 9 bases map to TRBD2. The CDR3 has 14 residues. Unmatched junction bases numbered 5, after V lost 4 bases and J lost 7 bases. Germline values: CDR1 MNHEY, CDR2 SVGAGI. CDR3 sequence (DNA): TGTGCCAGCAGTTGGCGGGAGGGGGTGAATGAGCAGTTCTTC. Translating gives CASSWREGVNEQFF.

V is TRBV19 and J is TRBJ1-2; D is ambiguous. V lost 8 bases, J lost 1 base, and 8 bases lay in between. Germline V gene lookup returns CDR1 LNHDA and CDR2 SQIVND (reference sequence). This CDR3 has 12 residues. Written as DNA, the CDR3 is TGTGCCAGTGGAGGATTTAACTATGGCTACACCTTC. Translation: CASGGFNYGYTF.

The chain joins TRBV29-1 to TRBJ2-5; TRBD2 matches at 8 bases. With V trimmed by 7 bases and J by 10 bases, 11 bases remained unmatched. Germline loops: CDR1 SQVTM, CDR2 ANQGSEA. CDR3 length equals 12 residues. CDR3 region: CSAHSREGDQYF. The CDR3 DNA follows: TGCAGCGCCCACTCCCGGGAGGGGGACCAGTACTTC.

This clone was recorded a few times. This chain connects TRBV19 to TRBJ1-4; a weak D match, TRBD1 (6 bases). The CDR3 totals 13 residues. With 4 bases removed from V and 4 bases from J, the gap between germline ends came to 7 bases. Germline V gene lookup returns CDR1 LNHDA and CDR2 SQIVND (reference sequence). CDR3 in DNA: TGTGCCAGTAGTAGGACAGATAATGAAAAACTGTTTTTT. Translated: CASSRTDNEKLFF.

The V call is TRBV30, the J call TRBJ1-1; no clear D gene. CDR3 length: 13 amino acids. Deletions cut 0 bases from V and 4 bases from J, with 9 bases between. Per the germline V gene, CDR1 is GTSNPN and CDR2 is SVGIG (reference sequence). In nucleotides, the CDR3 is TGTGCCTGGAGTGTATTGTCGGGCACTGAAGCTTTCTTT. Protein sequence: CAWSVLSGTEAFF.

The CDR3: CASRRTGGIGDTQYF. Written as DNA, the CDR3 is TGTGCCAGCAGACGAACAGGGGGTATTGGAGATACGCAGTATTTT. The rearrangement uses TRBV6-5 and TRBJ2-3, with TRBD1 matching 8 bases. Germline assignment: CDR1 MNHEY and CDR2 SVGAGI. Trimming at V came to 6 bases and at J to 5 bases, leaving 10 bases not matched to a gene. The CDR3 length is 15 residues.

The chain joins TRBV7-8 to TRBJ1-4; 10 bases align to TRBD1. The CDR3 loop spans 15 amino acids. From germline, CDR1 is SGHVS and CDR2 FQNEAQ. The V segment lost 4 bases and the J segment 8 bases; nucleotides outside the gene matches: 7. The CDR3, as DNA: TGTGCCAGCAGCTCAGGACAGGGGGTGAGGGAAAAACTGTTTTTT. Amino acid sequence: CASSSGQGVREKLFF.

V is TRBV29-1 and J is TRBJ2-3; 7 positions agree with TRBD1. Germline V gene lookup returns CDR1 SQVTM and CDR2 ANQGSEA. J lost 2 bases, V lost 1 base, and 6 bases had no gene match. The CDR3 is made up of 15 amino acids. CDR3 loop: CSVEASGQITDTQYF. The CDR3 DNA reads TGCAGCGTTGAAGCCTCGGGACAGATCACAGATACGCAGTATTTT.

V is TRBV4-1 and J is TRBJ2-5; TRBD1 agrees at 7 bases. The length of the CDR3 is 16 residues. CDR1 and CDR2 (germline): MGHRA, YSYEKL. The junction had 11 bases not matched to a gene; V was cut back by 2 bases and J by 5 bases. DNA of the CDR3: TGCGCCAGCAGCCAAACGCCGGGACAGTCGCGGGAGACCCAGTACTTC. It encodes CASSQTPGQSRETQYF.

This chain uses TRBV27 with TRBJ1-1; D is unclear. V lost 1 base and J 2 bases, leaving 11 bases between the germline ends. CDR3 length equals 15 residues. Germline loops: CDR1 MNHEY, CDR2 SMNVEV (reference sequence). The CDR3 DNA follows: TGTGCCAGCAGTTTATACGGCGGAACAAACACTGAAGCTTTCTTT. It specifies CASSLYGGTNTEAFF.

As to this clone: At one end, the junction sequence differs from germline, possibly due to a read error. This rearrangement joins TRBV2 to TRBJ1-2; 8 bases line up with TRBD1. Germline V gives CDR1 SNHLY, CDR2 FYNNEI. The CDR3 runs to 15 residues. The CDR3 nucleotides are TGTGCCAGCAGCGAAGCGGACAGGGAGATCTATGGCTACACCTTC. Translation: CASSEADREIYGYTF.

This CDR3 is CASSRVEGMETQYF. CDR3 sequence (DNA): TGTGCCAGCAGTCGGGTGGAGGGCATGGAGACCCAGTACTTC. The chain employs TRBV5-4 and TRBJ2-5, with D possibly matching TRBD2 (6 bases). CDR1 is SGHNT, CDR2 YYREEE, per germline (reference sequence). V lost 5 bases to trimming and J lost 5 bases, with 16 bases between them. The length of the CDR3 is 14 residues.

The CDR3 region has the DNA TGTGCCAGCAGTTCAGGATGGGAGCAGTTCTTC. As protein: CASSSGWEQFF. V and J are TRBV27 and TRBJ2-1; no definite D call. Germline values: CDR1 MNHEY, CDR2 SMNVEV (reference sequence). The CDR3 spans 11 residues. The germline V and J ends were trimmed by 4 bases and 10 bases, with 8 bases remaining between them.